This T cell receptor (beta chain) was sequenced for a study of CD8+ T cells in alopecia areata. The sample's treatment: oral pan-JAK inhibitor, 5-10 mg twice daily. RNA was extracted and reverse transcribed into cDNA as the sequencing template. Sequenced by immunoSEQ multiplex PCR; TCRdb stores in-frame clones only, minus some. Among about 160,000 clones listed, roughly two thirds were seen once. This CDR3 comprises 18 residues. Germline CDR1 is SGHRS and CDR2 is YFSETQ. The J segment lost 4 bases and the V segment lost 3 bases, leaving 14 bases of the junction unmatched. Sequenced material: CD4+ T cells sorted from blood, taken at week 4, from a patient treated with tofacitinib. The clonotype comes from a human donor with alopecia areata. This chain connects TRBV5-1 to TRBJ2-3; 10 nucleotides match TRBD2. The CDR3 protein is CASSSPWTSGHSPDTQYF. The CDR3 coding sequence is TGCGCCAGCAGCTCGCCCTGGACTAGCGGCCACTCCCCAGATACGCAGTATTTT.